This T cell receptor beta chain comes out of a study of blood T cell repertoires in COVID-19. This clone was detected only once. Produced via immunoSEQ multiplex PCR; TCRdb's table is partial and in-frame only. The sample has approximately 70,000 clones, 75% to 95% seen once. Patients at the Seattle site were enrolled during active infection and followed longitudinally. Sample: peripheral blood. This TCR was recovered from a man aged 40-49 years with COVID-19, enrolled during active disease.

As DNA, the CDR3 is TGTGCCAGCAGCCCGCCGGGGGAAATCCGGGAGCAGTACTTC. Its translation is CASSPPGEIREQYF. V and J are TRBV3-1 (or the pseudogene TRBV3-2) and TRBJ2-7, with D perhaps matching TRBD2 (6 bases). V shed 4 bases and J shed 7 bases, with 17 bases lying between them. This CDR3 is built from 14 residues. The germline V gene has CDR1 LGHDT and CDR2 YNNKEL (reference sequence).